These 22 T cell receptor beta chains were sequenced from one sample in a study of T cell responses to AZD1222 COVID-19 vaccine. Profiled with immunoSEQ multiplex PCR; TCRdb holds only in-frame clones, not every one. The table shows approximately 81,000 clones, with around 82% occurring only once. The specimen was peripheral blood, collected 28 days after the second AZD1222 dose. The receptor set was obtained from an adult who received the AZD1222 COVID-19 vaccine.

This sequence joins TRBV12-3 or TRBV12-4 and TRBJ2-7; TRBD1 might be the D (5 bases). V shed 1 base and J shed 5 bases, with 9 bases lying between them. The CDR3 spans 13 residues. The CDR3 DNA sequence: TGTGCCAGCAGTTTAGGGGCAGGGCACGAGCAGTACTTC. The encoded protein is CASSLGAGHEQYF.

This chain links TRBV6-1 with TRBJ1-5; D unresolved. CDR1 MNHNS and CDR2 SASEGT come from the germline V gene. Trimming removed 0 bases from V and 5 bases from J, with 5 bases in between. The CDR3 loop spans 13 amino acids. The CDR3 nucleotides read TGTGCCAGCAGTGAAGCGCGAGATCAGCCCCAGCATTTT. This encodes CASSEARDQPQHF.

This rearrangement joins TRBV27 to TRBJ2-1; 14 bases match TRBD2. V shed 1 base and J 10 bases; nucleotides not matched to a gene: 21. There are 21 residues in the CDR3. CDR1 and CDR2 from the germline V gene are MNHEY and SMNVEV (reference sequence). CDR3 coding DNA: TGTGCCAGCAGTTTATGGCCCCCGGGACTAGCGGGAGACACCCAATATGGCGAGCAGTTCTTC. Encoded protein: CASSLWPPGLAGDTQYGEQFF.

Written as DNA, the CDR3 is TGTGCCACCAGTGATTCGGGATCCCTGGGAGAGCAGTTCTTC. Translated, it gives CATSDSGSLGEQFF. V gene TRBV24-1 combines with J gene TRBJ2-1, with D possibly matching TRBD2 (5 bases). The germline CDR1 and CDR2 sequences are KGHDR and SFDVKD. The CDR3 has 14 residues. Trimming took off 2 bases at V and 10 bases at J, with 14 bases between the two ends.

The chain recombines TRBV7-8 with TRBJ2-7, with 10 bases fitting TRBD2. This CDR3 is built from 18 residues. From germline, CDR1 is SGHVS and CDR2 FQNEAQ. J was trimmed by 5 bases and V by 5 bases; bases with no gene match: 18. The CDR3 bases are TGTGCCAGCAGCCGAGTCCAATCCCTAGCGGGAGAGAGGGACGAGCAGTACTTC. Protein sequence: CASSRVQSLAGERDEQYF. The variable domain in full, completed from reference TRBV7-8 and TRBJ2-7, reads GAGVSQSPRYKVAKRGQDVALRCDPISGHVSLFWYQQALGQGPEFLTYFQNEAQLDKSGLPSDRFFAERPEGSVSTLKIQRTQQEDSAVYLCASSRVQSLAGERDEQYFGPGTRLTVT.

This clone is a singleton in its sample. The chain joins TRBV7-8 to TRBJ1-5; D possibly corresponds to TRBD1 (5 bases). The CDR3 length is 16 residues. Per the germline V gene, CDR1 is SGHVS and CDR2 is FQNEAQ. The V end was cut by 5 bases, the J end by 1 base, with 15 bases between. This CDR3 reads CASSQRTGPSNQPQHF. In DNA form, the CDR3 reads TGTGCCAGCAGCCAAAGGACGGGGCCGAGCAATCAGCCCCAGCATTTT.

This clone was seen once. The chain carries TRBV15 and TRBJ2-1; no reliable D call. This CDR3 contains 16 residues. Trimming took 0 bases from V and 1 from J, leaving 10 bases between them. The germline V gene encodes CDR1 LNHNV and CDR2 YYDKDF (reference sequence). The CDR3 DNA is TGTGCCACCAGCAGAGATGGCCAGCGATCCTACAATGAGCAGTTCTTC. Translation gives CATSRDGQRSYNEQFF. Supplemented by reference TRBV15 and TRBJ2-1, the full variable domain reads DAMVIQNPRYQVTQFGKPVTLSCSQTLNHNVMYWYQQKSSQAPKLLFHYYDKDFNNEADTPDNFQSRRPNTSFCFLDIRSPGLGDTAMYLCATSRDGQRSYNEQFFGPGTRLTVL.

The table lists this clone with a few counts. The rearrangement links TRBV5-4 to TRBJ2-7, with D possibly called TRBD1 or TRBD2 (5 bases each). The CDR3 covers 16 residues. Between the trimmed V and J ends, which lost 0 bases and 4 bases, there was a span of 17 bases. The germline V gene encodes CDR1 SGHNT and CDR2 YYREEE (reference sequence). CDR3 sequence: CASSLAVGRGNYEQYF. Here the CDR3 DNA reads TGTGCCAGCAGCTTGGCGGTGGGACGGGGAAATTACGAGCAGTACTTC.

The chain couples TRBV10-3 to TRBJ1-5; TRBD1 is a possible D gene (5 bases). This CDR3 has 14 amino acids. The germline V gene encodes CDR1 ENHRY and CDR2 SYGVKD. V was cut by 10 bases and J by 2 bases, with 15 bases left in between. CDR3 amino acids: CASRDREGNQPQHF. Here the CDR3 DNA reads TGTGCCAGTCGGGACCGAGAAGGCAATCAGCCCCAGCATTTT.

The V and J genes are TRBV24-1 and TRBJ2-5; D tentatively reads TRBD1 or TRBD2 (5 bases each). This CDR3 is built from 15 residues. The V end lost 2 bases, the J end lost 5 bases, and 14 bases lay between the germline ends. From germline, CDR1 is KGHDR and CDR2 SFDVKD. The CDR3 region has the DNA TGTGCCACCAGTGATTCGTTGGGGCGCGGGGAGACCCAGTACTTC. This encodes CATSDSLGRGETQYF.

This chain links TRBV11-3 with TRBJ1-1; a weak D match, TRBD1 (5 bases). With 5 bases removed from V and 0 bases from J, the gap between germline ends came to 13 bases. Germline CDR1 is SGHNT and CDR2 is YENEEA. CDR3 length: 15 residues. CDR3 bases: TGTGCCAGCAGCCGGCAAGGGGCCGTGAACACTGAAGCTTTCTTT. It translates to CASSRQGAVNTEAFF.

The chain employs TRBV10-3 and TRBJ1-5; D call uncertain. Germline-derived CDR1 and CDR2 are ENHRY and SYGVKD. The CDR3 is made up of 12 amino acids. V dropped 5 bases and J dropped 3 bases, with 5 bases sitting between them. The CDR3 coding sequence is TGTGCCATCAGTTCACCCAATCAGCCCCAGCATTTT. Amino acid sequence: CAISSPNQPQHF.

The chain carries TRBV11-2 and TRBJ2-1, with 10 bases aligning to TRBD2. J lost 6 bases, V lost 1 base, and 9 bases had no gene match. The CDR3 length is 17 residues. Per germline, CDR1 SGHAT and CDR2 FQNNGV. The DNA for the CDR3 is TGTGCCAGCAGCTTAGGAGCACTAGCGGGACGTAGCAATGAGCAGTTCTTC. It encodes CASSLGALAGRSNEQFF.

This chain uses TRBV9 with TRBJ2-3; D is perhaps TRBD1 (6 bases). The germline V gene encodes CDR1 SGDLS and CDR2 YYNGEE. The CDR3 extends over 15 amino acids. V was pared by 4 bases and J by 2 bases, with 14 bases between. This CDR3 is CASSFAGAYTDTQYF. CDR3 DNA sequence: TGTGCCAGCAGCTTCGCAGGGGCCTACACAGATACGCAGTATTTT.

This chain connects TRBV14 to TRBJ1-1; 9 bases line up with TRBD1. The CDR3 covers 17 residues. The germline CDR1 and CDR2 sequences are SGHDN and FVKESK. The V segment lost 3 bases and the J segment 1 base; nucleotides outside the gene matches: 9. Here the CDR3 reads CASSHQGTGWRNTEAFF. As DNA, the CDR3 is TGTGCCAGCAGCCACCAAGGGACAGGGTGGAGGAACACTGAAGCTTTCTTT.

The chain uses TRBV18 and TRBJ2-7; weak D call: TRBD1 (5 bases). The V and J ends lost 3 bases and 3 bases respectively, with 12 bases between them. The germline CDR1 and CDR2 sequences are KGHSH and LQKENI. There are 14 residues in the CDR3. CDR3: CASSPSGLSYEQYF. Here the CDR3 DNA reads TGTGCCAGCTCACCTTCAGGGCTCAGCTACGAGCAGTACTTC.

The V and J genes are TRBV28 and TRBJ2-7, with unresolved D. The CDR3 is 11 residues long. The V end lost 4 bases, the J end lost 4 bases, and 5 bases lay between the germline ends. CDR1 is MDHEN and CDR2 is SYDVKM in the germline V gene. This CDR3 is CASSYGYEQYF. The CDR3 DNA is TGTGCCAGCAGTTACGGGTACGAGCAGTACTTC.

This chain uses TRBV6-6 with TRBJ2-7; no firm D call. Germline V lookup: CDR1 MNHNY, CDR2 SVGAGI (reference sequence). This CDR3 region has 14 residues. V lost 0 bases to trimming and J lost 6 bases, with 12 bases between them. The CDR3 loop reads CASSYSGSRVEQYF. The CDR3, as DNA: TGTGCCAGCAGTTACTCCGGGTCAAGGGTCGAGCAGTACTTC.

The chain has TRBV14 and TRBJ1-5, with a tentative D call TRBD1 (6 bases). The CDR3 is 16 amino acids. V was trimmed by 7 bases and J by 0 bases, leaving 16 bases between them. Germline CDR1 SGHDN, CDR2 FVKESK. This chain's CDR3 is CASTPGTPHSNQPQHF. The DNA for the CDR3 is TGTGCCAGCACCCCCGGGACACCTCATAGCAATCAGCCCCAGCATTTT.

This rearrangement joins TRBV18 to TRBJ2-1, with 9 bases aligning to TRBD2. CDR3 length: 15 amino acids. Per the germline V gene, CDR1 is KGHSH and CDR2 is LQKENI. With V trimmed by 8 bases and J by 8 bases, 13 bases remained unmatched. The CDR3 protein is CASSPGLAGLHEQFF. CDR3 nucleotide sequence: TGTGCCAGCAGCCCGGGGCTAGCGGGACTCCATGAGCAGTTCTTC.

The CDR3 is CASSYSNYEQFF. CDR3 nucleotides: TGTGCCAGCAGTTACTCGAATTATGAGCAGTTCTTC. The chain recombines TRBV6-2 or TRBV6-3 with TRBJ2-1; D call uncertain. The CDR3 is made up of 12 amino acids. Per the germline V gene, CDR1 is MNHEY and CDR2 is SVGEGT. V lost 0 bases to trimming and J lost 8 bases, with 5 bases between them.

This clone was seen more than once but under ten times. The chain has TRBV30 and TRBJ1-1; no clear D gene. Germline CDR1 and CDR2: GTSNPN and SVGIG (reference sequence). This CDR3 contains 17 residues. V was shortened by 0 bases and J by 4 bases, with 21 bases between the two germline ends. CDR3 sequence reads: CAWSVGRTAPWGTEAFF. The CDR3 DNA reads TGTGCCTGGAGTGTTGGGAGGACCGCGCCCTGGGGCACTGAAGCTTTCTTT.